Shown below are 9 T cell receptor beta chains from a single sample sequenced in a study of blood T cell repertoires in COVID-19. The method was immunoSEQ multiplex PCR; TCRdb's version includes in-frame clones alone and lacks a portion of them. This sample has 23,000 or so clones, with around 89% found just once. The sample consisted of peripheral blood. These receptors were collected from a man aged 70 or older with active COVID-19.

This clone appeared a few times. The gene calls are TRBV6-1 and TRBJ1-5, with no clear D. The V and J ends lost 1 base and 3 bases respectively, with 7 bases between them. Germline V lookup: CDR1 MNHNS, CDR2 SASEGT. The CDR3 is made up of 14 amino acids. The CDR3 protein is CASSEGLLNQPQHF. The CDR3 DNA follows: TGTGCCAGCAGTGAAGGACTTCTCAATCAGCCCCAGCATTTT.

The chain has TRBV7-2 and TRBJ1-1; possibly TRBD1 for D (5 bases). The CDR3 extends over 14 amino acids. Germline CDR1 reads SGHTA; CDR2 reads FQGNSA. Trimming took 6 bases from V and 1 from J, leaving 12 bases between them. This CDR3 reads CASRNDGGNTEAFF. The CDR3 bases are TGTGCCAGCAGAAATGACGGGGGGAACACTGAAGCTTTCTTT.

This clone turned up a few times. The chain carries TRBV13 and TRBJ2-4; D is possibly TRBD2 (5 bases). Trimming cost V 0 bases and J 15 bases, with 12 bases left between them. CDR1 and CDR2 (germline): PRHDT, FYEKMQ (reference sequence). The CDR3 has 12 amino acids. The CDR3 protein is CASSLGLGVAYF. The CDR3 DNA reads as TGTGCCAGCAGCTTAGGCCTCGGGGTAGCGTACTTC.

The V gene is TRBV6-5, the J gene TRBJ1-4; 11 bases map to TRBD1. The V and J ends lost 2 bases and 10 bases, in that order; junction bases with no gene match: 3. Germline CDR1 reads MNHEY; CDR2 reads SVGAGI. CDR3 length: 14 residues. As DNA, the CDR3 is TGTGCCAGCAGTTACGGGACAGGGGGACGAAAACTGTTTTTT. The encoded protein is CASSYGTGGRKLFF.

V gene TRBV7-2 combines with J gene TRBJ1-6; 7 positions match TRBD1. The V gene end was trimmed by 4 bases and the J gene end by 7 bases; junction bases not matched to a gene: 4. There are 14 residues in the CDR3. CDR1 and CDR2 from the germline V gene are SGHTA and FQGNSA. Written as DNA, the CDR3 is TGTGCCAGCAGCTCTGGGACAGAAAATTCACCCCTCCACTTT. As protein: CASSSGTENSPLHF.

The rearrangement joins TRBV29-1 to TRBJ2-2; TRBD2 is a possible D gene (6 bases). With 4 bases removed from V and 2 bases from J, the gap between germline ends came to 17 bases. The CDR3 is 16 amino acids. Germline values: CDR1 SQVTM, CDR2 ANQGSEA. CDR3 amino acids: CSVAEGRRGNTGELFF. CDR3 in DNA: TGCAGCGTTGCCGAGGGAAGGAGGGGAAACACCGGGGAGCTGTTTTTT.

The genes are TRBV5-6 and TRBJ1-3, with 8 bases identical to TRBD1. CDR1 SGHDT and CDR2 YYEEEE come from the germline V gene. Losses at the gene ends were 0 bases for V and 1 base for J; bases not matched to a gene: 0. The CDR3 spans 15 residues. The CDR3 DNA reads TGTGCCAGCAGCTTGGACAGGGGGTCTGGAAACACCATATATTTT. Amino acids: CASSLDRGSGNTIYF.

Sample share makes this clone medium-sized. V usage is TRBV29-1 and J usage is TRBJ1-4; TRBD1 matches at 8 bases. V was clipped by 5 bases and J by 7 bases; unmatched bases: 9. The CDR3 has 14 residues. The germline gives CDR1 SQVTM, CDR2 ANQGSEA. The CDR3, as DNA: TGCAGCGTTAAAGGAACAGGGGGGCCTGAAAAACTGTTTTTT. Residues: CSVKGTGGPEKLFF.

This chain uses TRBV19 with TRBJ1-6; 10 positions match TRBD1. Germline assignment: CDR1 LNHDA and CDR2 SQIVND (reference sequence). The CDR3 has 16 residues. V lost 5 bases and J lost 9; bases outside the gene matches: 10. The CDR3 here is CASSPPLTGGISPLHF. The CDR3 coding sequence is TGTGCCAGTAGTCCTCCCCTGACAGGGGGCATTTCACCCCTCCACTTT.